The 11 T cell receptor beta chains reported below all come from one sample, sequenced in a study of tumor-infiltrating lymphocytes in primary liver carcinoma. Starting from around 510 ng of total RNA, TCR beta cDNA was produced with a primer in the constant region. Three nested multiplex PCR rounds, a slightly modified ARM-PCR, produced the libraries for TCR beta. Investigators reported that the first two PCR rounds, at 10 cycles each, used TRBV1-TRBV30 forward primers with a C-beta reverse primer. TCRdb redid the calling of the multiplex PCR reads with MiXCR, one entry per CDR3 protein. The sample carries approximately 73,000 distinct CDR3 sequences, 65% to 75% recorded once. Both RNA and DNA were isolated together from about 21-30 mg of bulk tissue that had not been sorted. The sequencing sample was made of liver tumor tissue from sampling region 4. Noted subset: tumor region T4, right-lateral pole. These receptors originate from a woman aged 55 to 70 with primary liver carcinoma and hepatitis B virus infection.

The chain uses TRBV5-8 and TRBJ1-5, with D uncertain. The end of the DNA fits TRBJ2-3 better, so the J call may be wrong. Germline values: CDR1 SGHTS, CDR2 YDEGEE. CDR3 length: 13 residues. The CDR3: CARSIDTNQPQYF. The CDR3, as DNA: TGTGCCAGGAGCATCGACACAAATCAGCCCCAGTATTTT.

Regarding this clonotype: One end of the junction does not line up with germline, which may come from a read error. The gene calls are TRBV6-1 and TRBJ1-1; TRBD1 agrees at 7 bases. Germline values: CDR1 MNHNS, CDR2 SASEGT. This CDR3 region has 16 residues. The CDR3: CVSSGGTGDSPAEAFF. For the CDR3, the DNA is TGTGTCAGCAGTGGGGGCACAGGGGATTCTCCCGCTGAAGCTTTCTTT.

This chain uses TRBV5-1 with TRBJ2-3; D perhaps matches TRBD1 (5 bases). This CDR3 comprises 20 residues. Germline CDR1 reads SGHRS; CDR2 reads YFSETQ. The V end lost 0 bases, the J end lost 1 base, and 24 bases lay between the germline ends. CDR3 residues: CASSLAPIQQVSRRTDTQYF. CDR3 sequence (DNA): TGCGCCAGCAGCTTGGCCCCAATCCAACAGGTTTCGCGGCGCACAGATACGCAGTATTTT.

Worth noting for this clonotype: One end of the junction is discordant with germline, which a read error may explain. This chain links TRBV6-1 with TRBJ2-4, with 7 bases fitting TRBD1. CDR3 length equals 15 residues. Per the germline V gene, CDR1 is MNHNS and CDR2 is SASEGT. This CDR3 is CASSKLGQSKNVQYF. The CDR3 region has the DNA TGTGCCAGCAGCAAACTGGGACAGAGCAAAAACGTTCAGTACTTC.

In this sample, this clonotype is medium-sized. The gene calls are TRBV11-2 and TRBJ2-1; 9 nucleotides align to TRBD2. The germline V gene has CDR1 SGHAT and CDR2 FQNNGV. Losses at the gene ends were 4 bases for V and 4 bases for J; bases not matched to a gene: 5. The CDR3 has 15 amino acids. The CDR3 sequence: CASSWAGGGYNEQFF. In nucleotides, the CDR3 is TGTGCCAGCAGCTGGGCGGGAGGGGGGTACAATGAGCAGTTCTTC.

This clonotype occurred many times. The chain carries TRBV29-1 and TRBJ2-4; 8 bases fit TRBD1. CDR1 and CDR2 from the germline V gene are SQVTM and ANQGSEA. The junction had 4 bases not matched to a gene; V was cut back by 6 bases and J by 6 bases. The CDR3 length is 12 residues. CDR3 sequence reads: CSVRTGRNIQYF. The CDR3 nucleotides are TGCAGCGTCAGGACAGGGAGAAACATTCAGTACTTC.

V and J are TRBV30 and TRBJ2-2; D is possibly TRBD1 or TRBD2 (5 bases each). The germline V and J ends were trimmed by 0 bases and 3 bases, with 32 bases remaining between them. The CDR3 contains 22 residues. Germline values: CDR1 GTSNPN, CDR2 SVGIG (reference sequence). The CDR3 loop is CAWSVKGIPGRPPRADTGELFF. Here the CDR3 DNA reads TGTGCCTGGAGTGTAAAGGGGATCCCGGGACGTCCCCCTAGGGCGGACACCGGGGAGCTGTTTTTT.

For this clonotype: One end of the junction does not line up with germline, which may come from a read error. The J gene is TRBJ2-3, the V gene TRBV4-1, with 8 bases identical to TRBD2. Germline assignment: CDR1 MGHRA and CDR2 YSYEKL. The CDR3 is 17 amino acids. DNA of the CDR3: TGCGCCAACAGCCGAGAATCACCGGGAGGGAGCACAGATACGCAGTATTTT. Translating gives CANSRESPGGSTDTQYF.

The chain carries TRBV9 and TRBJ1-1, with a tentative D call TRBD1 (5 bases). The V gene lost 0 bases and the J gene lost 4 bases, with 10 bases spanning the gap. CDR1 SGDLS and CDR2 YYNGEE come from the germline V gene. The CDR3 loop spans 14 amino acids. The DNA for the CDR3 is TGTGCCAGCAGCGTAGGGGCAAGGGGCACTGAAGCTTTCTTT. Encoded protein: CASSVGARGTEAFF. Complete variable domain (other parts from reference TRBV9 and TRBJ1-1): DSGVTQTPKHLITATGQRVTLRCSPRSGDLSVYWYQQSLDQGLQFLIQYYNGEERAKGNILERFSAQQFPDLHSELNLSSLELGDSALYFCASSVGARGTEAFFGQGTRLTVV.

This clonotype was counted at least ten times. The chain carries TRBV7-9 and TRBJ2-7; no clear D gene. This CDR3 is built from 12 residues. CDR1 and CDR2 from the germline V gene are SEHNR and FQNEAQ (reference sequence). V lost 3 bases and J 4 bases, leaving 7 bases between the germline ends. CDR3 bases: TGTGCCAGCAGCTTCAGCGAATACGAGCAGTACTTC. Its translation: CASSFSEYEQYF. The whole variable domain, remainder taken from reference TRBV7-9 and TRBJ2-7, is DTGVSQNPRHKITKRGQNVTFRCDPISEHNRLYWYRQTLGQGPEFLTYFQNEAQLEKSRLLSDRFSAERPKGSFSTLEIQRTEQGDSAMYLCASSFSEYEQYFGPGTRLTVT.

In regard to this clonotype: It may be a read error: a sequence one base away is much more abundant. The genes are TRBV30 and TRBJ2-5; D gene ambiguous. V lost 5 bases and J lost 1, with 11 bases in between. CDR3 length: 13 amino acids. CDR1 and CDR2 (germline): GTSNPN, SVGIG (reference sequence). For the CDR3, the DNA is TGTGCCTGGGCGACGCCCTTCCAAGAGACCCAGTACTTC. Translation: CAWATPFQETQYF.